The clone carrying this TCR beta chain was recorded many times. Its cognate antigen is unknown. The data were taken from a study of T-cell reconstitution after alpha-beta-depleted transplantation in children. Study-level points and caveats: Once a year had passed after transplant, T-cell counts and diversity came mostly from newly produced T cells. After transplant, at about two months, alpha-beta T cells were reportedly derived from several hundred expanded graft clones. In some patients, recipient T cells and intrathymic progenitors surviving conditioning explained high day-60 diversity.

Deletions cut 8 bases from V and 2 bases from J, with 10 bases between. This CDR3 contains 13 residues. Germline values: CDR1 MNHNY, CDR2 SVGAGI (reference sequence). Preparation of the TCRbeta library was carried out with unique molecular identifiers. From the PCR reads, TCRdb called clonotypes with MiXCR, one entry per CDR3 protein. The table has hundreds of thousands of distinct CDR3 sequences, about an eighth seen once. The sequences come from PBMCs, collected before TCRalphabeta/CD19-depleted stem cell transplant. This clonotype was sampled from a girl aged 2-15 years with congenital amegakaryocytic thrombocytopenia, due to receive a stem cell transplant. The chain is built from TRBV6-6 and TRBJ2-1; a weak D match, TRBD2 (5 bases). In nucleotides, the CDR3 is TGTGCCAGCCAAGGGAGTCCCTACAATGAGCAGTTCTTC. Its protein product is CASQGSPYNEQFF.